Below, one T cell receptor beta chain is given with its context. This entry comes from a study of blood T cell repertoires in COVID-19. Profiled with immunoSEQ multiplex PCR; TCRdb holds only in-frame clones, not every one. The sample shows 50,000 to 65,000 clones, roughly 70% of them seen only once. Within 2 weeks of study entry, exposed participants had contacted a PCR-confirmed or clinician-diagnosed COVID-19 case. Sequenced sample: PBMCs or T cells enriched from blood (not recorded which). The TCR originated in a woman aged 55-70 years who had been exposed to COVID-19.

This CDR3 is CASSPPGTGELFF. In nucleotides, the CDR3 is TGTGCCAGCAGCCCCCCGGGCACCGGGGAGCTGTTTTTT. J is TRBJ2-2 and V is TRBV7-8; D is unresolved. CDR3 length: 13 amino acids. Trimming took 5 bases from V and 4 from J, leaving 8 bases between them. CDR1 is SGHVS and CDR2 is FQNEAQ in the germline V gene.